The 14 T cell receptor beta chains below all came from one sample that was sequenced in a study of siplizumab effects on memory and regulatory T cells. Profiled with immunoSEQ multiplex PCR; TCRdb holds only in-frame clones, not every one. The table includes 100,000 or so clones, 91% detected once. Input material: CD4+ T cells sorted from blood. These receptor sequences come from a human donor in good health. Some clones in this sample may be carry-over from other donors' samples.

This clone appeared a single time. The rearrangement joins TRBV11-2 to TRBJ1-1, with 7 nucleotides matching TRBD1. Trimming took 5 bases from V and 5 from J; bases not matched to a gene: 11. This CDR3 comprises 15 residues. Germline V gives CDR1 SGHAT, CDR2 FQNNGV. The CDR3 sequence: CASSAYIDRETEAFF. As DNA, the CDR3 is TGTGCCAGCAGCGCCTACATCGACAGGGAAACTGAAGCTTTCTTT.

Here the CDR3 reads CASSSDRGGYTDTQYF. CDR3 nucleotides: TGTGCCAGCAGCTCGGATAGGGGTGGGTACACAGATACGCAGTATTTT. The genes are TRBV27 and TRBJ2-3; TRBD1 might be the D (5 bases). Germline V lookup: CDR1 MNHEY, CDR2 SMNVEV (reference sequence). This CDR3 has 16 residues. Trimming pared 6 bases from V and 2 bases from J, leaving 18 bases between.

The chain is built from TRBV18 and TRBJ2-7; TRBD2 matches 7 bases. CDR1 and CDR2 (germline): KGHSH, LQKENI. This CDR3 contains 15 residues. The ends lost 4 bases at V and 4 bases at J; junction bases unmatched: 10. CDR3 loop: CASSQGGPPVYEQYF. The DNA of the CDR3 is TGTGCCAGCTCACAGGGAGGGCCTCCCGTTTACGAGCAGTACTTC.

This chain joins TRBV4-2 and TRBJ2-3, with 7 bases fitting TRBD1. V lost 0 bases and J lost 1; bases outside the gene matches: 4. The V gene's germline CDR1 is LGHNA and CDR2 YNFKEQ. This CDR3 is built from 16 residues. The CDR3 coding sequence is TGTGCCAGCAGCCAAGAGGACAGGAAGGGCACAGATACGCAGTATTTT. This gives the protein CASSQEDRKGTDTQYF.

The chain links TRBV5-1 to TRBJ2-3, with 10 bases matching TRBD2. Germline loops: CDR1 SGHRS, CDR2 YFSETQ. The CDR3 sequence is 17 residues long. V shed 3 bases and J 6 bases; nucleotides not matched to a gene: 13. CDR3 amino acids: CASSSEFLAGAPDTQYF. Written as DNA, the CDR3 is TGCGCCAGCAGCTCGGAATTTCTAGCGGGAGCCCCCGATACGCAGTATTTT.

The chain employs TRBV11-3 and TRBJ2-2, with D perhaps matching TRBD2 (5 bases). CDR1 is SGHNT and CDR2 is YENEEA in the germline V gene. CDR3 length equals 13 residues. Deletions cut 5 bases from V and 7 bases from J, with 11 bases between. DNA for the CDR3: TGTGCCAGCAGCCGATCTCGGGACGGGGAGCTGTTTTTT. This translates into CASSRSRDGELFF.

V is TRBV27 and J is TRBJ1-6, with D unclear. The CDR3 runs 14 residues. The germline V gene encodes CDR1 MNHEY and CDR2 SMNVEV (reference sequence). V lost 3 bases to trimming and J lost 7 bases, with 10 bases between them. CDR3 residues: CASSLGRPNSPLHF. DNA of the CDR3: TGTGCCAGCAGTTTGGGCAGACCAAATTCACCCCTCCACTTT.

Written as DNA, the CDR3 is TGTGCCAGCAGCTTGGTTAGCGGGTACCAAGAGACCCAGTACTTC. Protein product: CASSLVSGYQETQYF. The chain carries TRBV5-6 and TRBJ2-5; 7 positions match TRBD2. CDR3 size: 15 residues. The V and J ends lost 0 bases and 0 bases, in that order; junction bases with no gene match: 2. CDR1 and CDR2 (germline): SGHDT, YYEEEE.

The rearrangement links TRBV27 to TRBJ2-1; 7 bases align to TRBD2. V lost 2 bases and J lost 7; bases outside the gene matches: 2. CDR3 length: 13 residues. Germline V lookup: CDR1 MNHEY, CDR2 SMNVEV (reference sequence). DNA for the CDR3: TGTGCCAGCAGTTTAGCAGCGGGGAATGAGCAGTTCTTC. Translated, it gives CASSLAAGNEQFF.

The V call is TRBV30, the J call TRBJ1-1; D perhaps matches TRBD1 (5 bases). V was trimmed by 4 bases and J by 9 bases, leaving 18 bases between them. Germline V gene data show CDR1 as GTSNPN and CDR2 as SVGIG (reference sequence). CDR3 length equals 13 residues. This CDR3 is CAWMGPSGGKAFF. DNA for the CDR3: TGTGCCTGGATGGGACCTTCGGGGGGGAAAGCTTTCTTT.

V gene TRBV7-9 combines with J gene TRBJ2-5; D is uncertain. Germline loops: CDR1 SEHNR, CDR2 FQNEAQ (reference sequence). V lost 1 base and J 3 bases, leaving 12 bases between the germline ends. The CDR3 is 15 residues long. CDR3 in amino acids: CASSLGRQREETQYF. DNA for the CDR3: TGTGCCAGCAGCTTAGGTCGTCAGAGAGAAGAGACCCAGTACTTC.

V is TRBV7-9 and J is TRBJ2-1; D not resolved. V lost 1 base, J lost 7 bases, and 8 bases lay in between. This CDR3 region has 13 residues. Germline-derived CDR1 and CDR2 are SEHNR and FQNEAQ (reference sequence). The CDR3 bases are TGTGCCAGCAGCTTAGGACCCTTGAATGAGCAGTTCTTC. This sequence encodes CASSLGPLNEQFF.

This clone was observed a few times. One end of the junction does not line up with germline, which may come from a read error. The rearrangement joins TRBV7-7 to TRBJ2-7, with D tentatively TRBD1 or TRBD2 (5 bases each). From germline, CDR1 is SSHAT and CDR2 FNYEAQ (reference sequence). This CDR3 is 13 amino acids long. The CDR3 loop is CASSLGDLQEQYF. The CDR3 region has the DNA TGTGCTAGCAGCTTAGGGGACCTCCAGGAGCAGTACTTC.

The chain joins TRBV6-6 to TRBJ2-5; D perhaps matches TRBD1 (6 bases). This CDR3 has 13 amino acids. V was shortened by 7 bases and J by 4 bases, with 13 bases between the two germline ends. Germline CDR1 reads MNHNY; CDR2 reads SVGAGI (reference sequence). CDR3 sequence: CASTGGGRETQYF. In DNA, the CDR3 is TGTGCCAGCACTGGGGGCGGCAGAGAGACCCAGTACTTC.